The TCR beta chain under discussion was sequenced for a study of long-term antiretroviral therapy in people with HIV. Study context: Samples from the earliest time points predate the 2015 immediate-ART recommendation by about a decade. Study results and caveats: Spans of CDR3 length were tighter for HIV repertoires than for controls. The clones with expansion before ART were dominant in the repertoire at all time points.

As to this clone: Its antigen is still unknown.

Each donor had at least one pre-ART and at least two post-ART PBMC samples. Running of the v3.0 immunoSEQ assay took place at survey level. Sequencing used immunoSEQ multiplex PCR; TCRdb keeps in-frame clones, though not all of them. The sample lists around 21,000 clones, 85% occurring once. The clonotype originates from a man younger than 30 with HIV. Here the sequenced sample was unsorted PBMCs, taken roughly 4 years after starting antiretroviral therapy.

CDR3 sequence reads: CASSFRRFVEQPQHF. Here the CDR3 DNA reads TGTGCCAGCAGTTTCCGAAGGTTTGTGGAACAGCCCCAGCATTTT. The chain has TRBV6-1 and TRBJ1-5, with D unclear. Per germline, CDR1 MNHNS and CDR2 SASEGT. This CDR3 contains 15 residues. Deletions cut 5 bases from V and 7 bases from J, with 18 bases between.